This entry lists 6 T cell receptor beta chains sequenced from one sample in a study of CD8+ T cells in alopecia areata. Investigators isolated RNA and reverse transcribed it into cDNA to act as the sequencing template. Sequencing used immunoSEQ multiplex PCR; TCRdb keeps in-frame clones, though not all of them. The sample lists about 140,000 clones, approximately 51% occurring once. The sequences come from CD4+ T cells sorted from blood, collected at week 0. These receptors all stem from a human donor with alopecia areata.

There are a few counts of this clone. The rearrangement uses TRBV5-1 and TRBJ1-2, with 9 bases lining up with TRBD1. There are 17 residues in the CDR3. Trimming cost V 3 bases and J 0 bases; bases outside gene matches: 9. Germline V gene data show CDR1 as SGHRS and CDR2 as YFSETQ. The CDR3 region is CASSSLGQGLANYGYTF. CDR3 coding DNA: TGCGCCAGCAGCTCCTTGGGACAGGGATTAGCTAACTATGGCTACACCTTC.

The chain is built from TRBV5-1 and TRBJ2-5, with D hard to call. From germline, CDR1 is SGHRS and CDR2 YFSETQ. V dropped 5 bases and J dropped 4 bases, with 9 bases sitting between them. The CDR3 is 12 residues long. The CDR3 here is CASSRTGETQYF. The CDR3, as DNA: TGCGCCAGCAGTCGGACGGGAGAGACCCAGTACTTC.

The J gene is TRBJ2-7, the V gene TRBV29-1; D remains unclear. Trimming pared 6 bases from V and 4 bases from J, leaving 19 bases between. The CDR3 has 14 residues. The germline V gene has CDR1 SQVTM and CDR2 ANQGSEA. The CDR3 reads CSVTPPGNLYEQYF. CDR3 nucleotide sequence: TGCAGCGTCACACCGCCTGGAAACCTTTACGAGCAGTACTTC.

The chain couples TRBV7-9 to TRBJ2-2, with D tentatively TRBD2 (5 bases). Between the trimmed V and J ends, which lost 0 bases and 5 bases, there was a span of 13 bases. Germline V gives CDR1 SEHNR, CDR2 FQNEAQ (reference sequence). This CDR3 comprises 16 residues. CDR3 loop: CASSLAGEVGTGELFF. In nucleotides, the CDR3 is TGTGCCAGCAGCTTAGCGGGAGAAGTGGGGACCGGGGAGCTGTTTTTT.

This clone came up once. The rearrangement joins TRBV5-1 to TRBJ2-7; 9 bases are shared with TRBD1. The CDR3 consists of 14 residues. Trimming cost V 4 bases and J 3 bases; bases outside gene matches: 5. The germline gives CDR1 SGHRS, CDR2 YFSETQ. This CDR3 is CASSAWTGVYEQYF. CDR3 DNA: TGCGCCAGCAGCGCGTGGACAGGGGTCTACGAGCAGTACTTC.

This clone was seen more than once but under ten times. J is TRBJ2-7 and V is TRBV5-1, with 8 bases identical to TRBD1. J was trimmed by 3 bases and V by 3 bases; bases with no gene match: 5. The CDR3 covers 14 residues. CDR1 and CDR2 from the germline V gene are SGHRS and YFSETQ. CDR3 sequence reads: CASSSTGGIYEQYF. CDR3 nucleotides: TGCGCCAGCAGCTCAACAGGGGGGATCTACGAGCAGTACTTC.